What follows are 5 T cell receptor beta chains derived from one specimen sequenced in a study of chemoradiotherapy in HPV16-positive cancers. Assay: immunoSEQ multiplex PCR; the TCRdb copy retains only in-frame clones and omits some. The sample gives fewer than 9,500 clones, 74% of which show up once; approximately 16% is in the top ten. Here the sequenced sample was tumor tissue, taken from a patient who underwent chemoradiotherapy. The receptors shown here come from a human donor with HPV-associated anogenital cancer.

This clone is labeled medium-sized. The V gene is TRBV27, the J gene TRBJ1-1; D is unresolved. The CDR3 has 15 amino acids. The germline CDR1 and CDR2 sequences are MNHEY and SMNVEV (reference sequence). V lost 6 bases to trimming and J lost 4 bases, with 18 bases between them. In DNA, the CDR3 is TGTGCCAGCAGCCTAAGCGTTGGAGGGATCACTGAAGCTTTCTTT. It codes for CASSLSVGGITEAFF.

This chain's CDR3 is CASSFEGHQPQHF. DNA of the CDR3: TGTGCCAGCAGCTTTGAAGGGCATCAGCCCCAGCATTTT. The chain combines TRBV7-9 with TRBJ1-5; D call uncertain. The V end was cut by 3 bases, the J end by 5 bases, with 8 bases between. The CDR3 length is 13 residues. The germline gives CDR1 SEHNR, CDR2 FQNEAQ (reference sequence).

V and J are TRBV7-9 and TRBJ2-1, with TRBD2 identical over 7 bases. The J segment lost 2 bases and the V segment lost 1 base, leaving 2 bases of the junction unmatched. There are 15 residues in the CDR3. Looked up from germline, CDR1 is SEHNR and CDR2 is FQNEAQ (reference sequence). CDR3 region: CASSLGAGTYNEQFF. CDR3 DNA sequence: TGTGCCAGCAGCTTAGGAGCGGGGACCTACAATGAGCAGTTCTTC. The full variable domain, completed using reference TRBV7-9 and TRBJ2-1, is DTGVSQNPRHKITKRGQNVTFRCDPISEHNRLYWYRQTLGQGPEFLTYFQNEAQLEKSRLLSDRFSAERPKGSFSTLEIQRTEQGDSAMYLCASSLGAGTYNEQFFGPGTRLTVL.

This rearrangement joins TRBV10-2 to TRBJ1-3; D remains ambiguous. Looked up from germline, CDR1 is WSHSY and CDR2 is SAAADI. Between the trimmed V and J ends, which lost 10 bases and 1 base, there was a span of 8 bases. The CDR3 length is 12 residues. The chain's CDR3 is CATWHSGNTIYF. The CDR3 DNA reads TGCGCCACCTGGCATTCTGGAAACACCATATATTTT.

This chain joins TRBV1 and TRBJ2-7; TRBD1 is the table's D call and was not checked against the DNA. TRBV1 is designated a pseudogene. The CDR3 length is 14 residues. The CDR3: CTSLYRDSPYEQYF. CDR3 bases: TGCACCAGCTTGTACCGGGACAGCCCCTACGAGCAGTACTTC.